This TCR beta chain was sequenced during a study of identical twins. TCRdb passed the 5' RACE reads through MiXCR, listing each CDR3 protein once. The sample lists 500,000 to 550,000 distinct CDR3 sequences; approximately 20% were seen once. This clonotype was counted only a few times. These same records also appear under a second study, on yellow fever vaccine responses in identical twins.

The TCR originated in a woman in her late teens or twenties in good health. The source material was CD4+ T cells sorted from blood.

The CDR3 here is CASSLPSPTGGNLYTGANVLTF. In DNA form, the CDR3 reads TGTGCCAGCAGTTTACCAAGCCCGACAGGGGGCAATCTTTACACTGGGGCCAACGTCCTGACTTTC. The chain uses TRBV27 and TRBJ2-6; 10 bases fit TRBD1. CDR1 is MNHEY, CDR2 SMNVEV, per germline (reference sequence). V lost 2 bases and J lost 2; bases outside the gene matches: 18. CDR3 size: 22 residues.